This T cell receptor (beta chain) comes out of a study of blood T cell repertoires in COVID-19. Overall study context: The study drew acute and convalescent COVID-19 samples from the United States, Italy and Spain. T cells, B-cell-depleted T cells, or PBMCs supplied cDNA or gDNA.

Authors' methods: Amplification with reference gene primers provided the estimates of nucleated cell counts. Some clones are missing from TCRdb's copy, which holds only in-frame ones; the method was immunoSEQ multiplex PCR. V and J calls and clone size are copied from that table; D and trimming were computed from the DNA. Of some 270,000 clones in the sample, more than 75% were seen once. The sequenced material came from peripheral blood. This TCR came from a man aged 40-49 years with active or convalescent COVID-19.

The CDR3 DNA follows: TGTGCCAGCGGGTTCGCCCCAGGGCTTGGGTCCAACAATGAGCAGTTCTTC. It translates to CASGFAPGLGSNNEQFF. The rearrangement links TRBV28 to TRBJ2-1, with a weak D call TRBD1 (5 bases). CDR1 is MDHEN and CDR2 is SYDVKM in the germline V gene. The V end lost 8 bases, the J end lost 5 bases, and 25 bases lay between the germline ends. The CDR3 is 17 amino acids.